This passage covers 18 T cell receptor beta chains from one sample sequenced in a study of cytomegalovirus exposure and HLA in healthy donors. The PCR employed 60 Vbeta primers together with 13 Jbeta primers. Sequencing was performed with immunoSEQ multiplex PCR; in TCRdb, only in-frame clones are kept and a portion is missing. There are about 140,000 clones in the sample; 73% occur only once, and under 15% lies in the top ten. Sequencing used PBMCs. These receptors originate from a human donor in good health.

The rearrangement joins TRBV28 to TRBJ2-5, with D perhaps TRBD2 (7 bases). This CDR3 region has 14 residues. V was pared by 3 bases and J by 4 bases, with 12 bases between. The germline V gene has CDR1 MDHEN and CDR2 SYDVKM. This chain's CDR3 is CASSFSGGRETQYF. For the CDR3, the DNA is TGTGCCAGCAGTTTCTCGGGGGGCAGAGAGACCCAGTACTTC.

The chain carries TRBV7-9 and TRBJ2-5; TRBD1 is a possible D gene (6 bases). The V and J ends lost 0 bases and 3 bases respectively, with 11 bases between them. CDR1 is SEHNR, CDR2 FQNEAQ, per germline (reference sequence). The CDR3 has 15 amino acids. The CDR3 reads CASSLARGLEETQYF. The CDR3 coding sequence is TGTGCCAGCAGCTTAGCCAGGGGATTGGAAGAGACCCAGTACTTC.

A single count supports this clone. The CDR3: CASSYQGLPTDTQYF. CDR3 nucleotide sequence: TGTGCCAGCAGTTATCAGGGCCTCCCCACAGATACGCAGTATTTT. This chain joins TRBV28 and TRBJ2-3, with D possibly being TRBD1 (5 bases). This CDR3 comprises 15 residues. From germline, CDR1 is MDHEN and CDR2 SYDVKM. V was pared by 4 bases and J by 2 bases, with 13 bases between.

The chain employs TRBV6-1 and TRBJ1-6; a weak D match, TRBD1 (6 bases). The CDR3 contains 14 residues. V lost 9 bases and J 2 bases, leaving 11 bases between the germline ends. Germline lookup yields CDR1 MNHNS and CDR2 SASEGT. The CDR3 DNA follows: TGTGCCAGTACCTGGGACACCTATAATTCACCCCTCCACTTT. This sequence encodes CASTWDTYNSPLHF.

V usage is TRBV11-2 and J usage is TRBJ2-2; the D is unclear. CDR1 and CDR2 (germline): SGHAT, FQNNGV. V dropped 4 bases and J dropped 3 bases, with 15 bases sitting between them. The CDR3 is 16 residues long. CDR3 sequence: CASSSNLGRDTGELFF. The CDR3 bases are TGTGCCAGCAGCTCAAATCTCGGCCGGGACACCGGGGAGCTGTTTTTT. Drawing the rest from reference TRBV11-2 and TRBJ2-2, the complete variable domain is EAGVAQSPRYKIIEKRQSVAFWCNPISGHATLYWYQQILGQGPKLLIQFQNNGVVDDSQLPKDRFSAERLKGVDSTLKIQPAKLEDSAVYLCASSSNLGRDTGELFFGEGSRLTVL.

This clone was counted only a few times. The J gene is TRBJ1-6, the V gene TRBV27; tentative D call: TRBD1 (5 bases). Germline V CDR1 and CDR2: MNHEY, SMNVEV (reference sequence). V was shortened by 0 bases and J by 10 bases, with 16 bases between the two germline ends. The CDR3 is 16 amino acids. CDR3 coding DNA: TGTGCCAGCAGTTTATCCGGGGGATCTGGGAGATCACCCCTCCACTTT. Translating it yields CASSLSGGSGRSPLHF.

The chain employs TRBV9 and TRBJ1-2; weak D call: TRBD1 (5 bases). Germline assignment: CDR1 SGDLS and CDR2 YYNGEE. V was pared by 1 base and J by 5 bases, with 12 bases between. This CDR3 is 14 amino acids long. Written as DNA, the CDR3 is TGTGCCAGCAGCGTACTTGGGGCTGGGTATGGCTACACCTTC. This codes for CASSVLGAGYGYTF.

The chain is built from TRBV27 and TRBJ2-7, with 11 bases fitting TRBD1. The trim removed 4 bases at V and 4 bases at J, leaving 3 bases unmatched. There are 14 residues in the CDR3. Looked up from germline, CDR1 is MNHEY and CDR2 is SMNVEV (reference sequence). CDR3 amino acids: CASSSGTGGYEQYF. CDR3 DNA sequence: TGTGCCAGCAGTTCCGGGACAGGGGGTTACGAGCAGTACTTC.

V gene TRBV5-1 combines with J gene TRBJ1-1; a weak D match, TRBD1 (6 bases). V lost 5 bases and J lost 6, with 14 bases in between. CDR1 SGHRS and CDR2 YFSETQ come from the germline V gene. This CDR3 contains 13 residues. The CDR3 loop is CASSHLTGSEAFF. In DNA form, the CDR3 reads TGCGCCAGCAGTCACCTAACAGGGTCTGAAGCTTTCTTT.

The genes are TRBV9 and TRBJ2-1; 7 nucleotides agree with TRBD2. The CDR3 has 14 amino acids. The V and J ends lost 6 bases and 8 bases, in that order; junction bases with no gene match: 11. Germline assignment: CDR1 SGDLS and CDR2 YYNGEE. The CDR3 DNA reads TGTGCCAGCACCGGGGGGAGGTTTAAGGATGAGCAGTTCTTC. Translating it yields CASTGGRFKDEQFF.

CDR3 residues: CASSPRDGGLYEQYF. The CDR3 coding sequence is TGCGCCAGCAGCCCTCGTGACGGGGGATTATACGAGCAGTACTTC. The rearrangement links TRBV4-1 to TRBJ2-7; D is possibly TRBD2 (6 bases). CDR1 and CDR2 from the germline V gene are MGHRA and YSYEKL. V was shortened by 4 bases and J by 4 bases, with 17 bases between the two germline ends. This CDR3 comprises 15 residues.

The chain carries TRBV7-6 and TRBJ2-7; a possible D gene is TRBD2 (5 bases). The V and J ends lost 6 bases and 5 bases respectively, with 26 bases between them. CDR3 size: 17 residues. In germline, CDR1 is SGHVS, CDR2 FNYEAQ. The CDR3: CASSSSPRDPFDHEQYF. The CDR3 region has the DNA TGTGCCAGCAGTTCATCGCCTCGGGATCCCTTTGACCACGAGCAGTACTTC.

This clone was counted a few times. The rearrangement links TRBV19 to TRBJ2-6; 9 nucleotides align to TRBD2. The CDR3 has 15 residues. V shed 8 bases and J 2 bases; nucleotides not matched to a gene: 4. Germline V gene lookup returns CDR1 LNHDA and CDR2 SQIVND (reference sequence). The CDR3 DNA reads TGTGCCAGTGCGGGGGGGCTGACTGGGGCCAACGTCCTGACTTTC. It codes for CASAGGLTGANVLTF.

This clone was detected only once. The rearrangement joins TRBV5-6 to TRBJ2-7, with 8 nucleotides matching TRBD1. From germline, CDR1 is SGHDT and CDR2 YYEEEE. The trim removed 3 bases at V and 5 bases at J, leaving 7 bases unmatched. The CDR3 loop spans 14 amino acids. The CDR3 DNA sequence: TGTGCCAGCAGCTGGTGGACAGGGCTTAACGAGCAGTACTTC. Protein sequence: CASSWWTGLNEQYF.

In DNA, the CDR3 is TGTGCCAGCAGCCAAGATCTAGGTAGCTTAATGAACACTGAAGCTTTCTTT. Translated, it gives CASSQDLGSLMNTEAFF. This sequence joins TRBV14 and TRBJ1-1; D uncertain. CDR1 and CDR2 (germline): SGHDN, FVKESK. The V end lost 0 bases, the J end lost 0 bases, and 14 bases lay between the germline ends. This CDR3 is 17 amino acids long.

The sample holds a few counts of this clone. The chain is built from TRBV7-6 and TRBJ2-1; D is unresolved. Germline V gives CDR1 SGHVS, CDR2 FNYEAQ. This CDR3 spans 12 amino acids. V lost 3 bases and J 7 bases, leaving 7 bases between the germline ends. In nucleotides, the CDR3 is TGTGCCAGCAGCTTCTATAGTAATGAGCAGTTCTTC. Protein: CASSFYSNEQFF.

Only one count was recorded for this clone. This chain connects TRBV11-2 to TRBJ1-1; TRBD1 might be the D (5 bases). Germline values: CDR1 SGHAT, CDR2 FQNNGV. The V end lost 1 base, the J end lost 7 bases, and 13 bases lay between the germline ends. The CDR3 runs to 14 residues. The CDR3 sequence: CASSLGRGRGEAFF. The DNA of the CDR3 is TGTGCCAGCAGCTTAGGGAGGGGTAGGGGTGAAGCTTTCTTT.

On this clone: Other DNA sequences in the same sample also yield this CDR3. This chain links TRBV9 with TRBJ2-2, with no clear D. Trimming took off 0 bases at V and 0 bases at J, with 6 bases between the two ends. Germline CDR1 reads SGDLS; CDR2 reads YYNGEE. There are 15 residues in the CDR3. The chain's CDR3 is CASSVAGANTGELFF. CDR3 in DNA: TGTGCCAGCAGCGTAGCTGGAGCGAACACCGGGGAGCTGTTTTTT.